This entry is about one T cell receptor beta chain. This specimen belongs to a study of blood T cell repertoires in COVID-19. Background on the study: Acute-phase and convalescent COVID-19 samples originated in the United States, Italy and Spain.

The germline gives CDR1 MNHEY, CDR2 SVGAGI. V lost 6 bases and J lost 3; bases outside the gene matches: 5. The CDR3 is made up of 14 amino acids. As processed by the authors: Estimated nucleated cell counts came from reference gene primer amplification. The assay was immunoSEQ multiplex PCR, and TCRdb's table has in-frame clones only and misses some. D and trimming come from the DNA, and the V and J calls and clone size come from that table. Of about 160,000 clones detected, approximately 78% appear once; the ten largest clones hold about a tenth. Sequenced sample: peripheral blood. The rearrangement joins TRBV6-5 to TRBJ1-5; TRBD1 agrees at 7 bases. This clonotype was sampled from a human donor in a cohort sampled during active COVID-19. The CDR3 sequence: CASSRQGLNQPQHF. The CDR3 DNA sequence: TGTGCCAGCAGCAGACAGGGCCTCAATCAGCCCCAGCATTTT.